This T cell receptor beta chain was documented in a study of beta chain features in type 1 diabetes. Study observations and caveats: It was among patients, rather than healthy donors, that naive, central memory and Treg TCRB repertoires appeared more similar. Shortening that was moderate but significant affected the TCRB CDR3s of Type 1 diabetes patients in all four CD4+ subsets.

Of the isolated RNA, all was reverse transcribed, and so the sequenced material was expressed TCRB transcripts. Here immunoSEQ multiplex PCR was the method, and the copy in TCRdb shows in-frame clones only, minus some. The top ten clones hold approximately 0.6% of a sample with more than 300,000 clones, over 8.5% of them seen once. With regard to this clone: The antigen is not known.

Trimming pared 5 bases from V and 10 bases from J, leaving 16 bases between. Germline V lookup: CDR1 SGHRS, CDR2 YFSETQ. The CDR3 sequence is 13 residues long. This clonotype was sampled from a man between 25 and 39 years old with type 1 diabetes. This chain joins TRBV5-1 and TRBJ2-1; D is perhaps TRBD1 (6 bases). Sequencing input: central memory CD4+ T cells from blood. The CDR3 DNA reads TGCGCCAGCAGACCTGACAGGCTACAAGAGCAGTTCTTC. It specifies CASRPDRLQEQFF.